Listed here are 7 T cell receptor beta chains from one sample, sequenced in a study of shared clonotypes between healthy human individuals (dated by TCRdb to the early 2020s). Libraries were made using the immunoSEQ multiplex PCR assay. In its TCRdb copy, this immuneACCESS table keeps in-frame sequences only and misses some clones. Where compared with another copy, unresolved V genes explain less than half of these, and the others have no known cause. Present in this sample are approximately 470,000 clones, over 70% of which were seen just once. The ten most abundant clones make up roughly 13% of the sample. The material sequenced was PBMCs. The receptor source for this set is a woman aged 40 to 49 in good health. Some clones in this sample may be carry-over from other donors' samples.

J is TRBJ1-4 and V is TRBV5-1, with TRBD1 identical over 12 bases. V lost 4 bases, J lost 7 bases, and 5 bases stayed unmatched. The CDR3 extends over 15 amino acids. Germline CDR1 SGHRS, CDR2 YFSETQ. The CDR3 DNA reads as TGCGCCAGCAGCCCCGGGACAGGGGGCACTGAAAAACTGTTTTTT. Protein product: CASSPGTGGTEKLFF.

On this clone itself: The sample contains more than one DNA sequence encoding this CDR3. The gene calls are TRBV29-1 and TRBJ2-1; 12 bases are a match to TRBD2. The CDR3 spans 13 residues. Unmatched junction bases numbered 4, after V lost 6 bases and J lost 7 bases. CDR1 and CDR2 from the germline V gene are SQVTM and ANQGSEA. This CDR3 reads CSVVTSGSNEQFF. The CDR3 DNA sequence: TGCAGCGTCGTGACTAGCGGGAGTAATGAGCAGTTCTTC.

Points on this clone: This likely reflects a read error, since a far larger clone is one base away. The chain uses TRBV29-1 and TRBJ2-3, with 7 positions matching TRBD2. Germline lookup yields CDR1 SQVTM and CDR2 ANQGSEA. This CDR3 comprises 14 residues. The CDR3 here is CSAESAGLQDTQYF. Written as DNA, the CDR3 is TGCAGCGCTGAATCTGCGGGACTACAAGATACGCAGTATTTT.

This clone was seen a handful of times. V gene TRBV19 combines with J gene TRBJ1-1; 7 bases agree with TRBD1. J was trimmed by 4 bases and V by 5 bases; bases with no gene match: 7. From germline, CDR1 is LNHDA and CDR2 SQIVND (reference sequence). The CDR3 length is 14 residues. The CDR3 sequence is CASSRTGAITEAFF. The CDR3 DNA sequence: TGTGCCAGTAGTCGTACAGGGGCAATCACTGAAGCTTTCTTT.

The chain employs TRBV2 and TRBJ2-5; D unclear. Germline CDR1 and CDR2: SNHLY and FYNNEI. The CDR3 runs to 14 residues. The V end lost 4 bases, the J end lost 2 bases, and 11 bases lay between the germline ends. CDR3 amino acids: CASSVSGNQETQYF. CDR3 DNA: TGTGCCAGCAGTGTTTCCGGTAATCAAGAGACCCAGTACTTC.

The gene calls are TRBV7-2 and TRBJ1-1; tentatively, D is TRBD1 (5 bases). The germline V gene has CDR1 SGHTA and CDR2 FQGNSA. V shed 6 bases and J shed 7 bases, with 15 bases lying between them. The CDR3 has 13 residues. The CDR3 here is CASSPGTRVEAFF. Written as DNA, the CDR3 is TGTGCCAGCAGTCCCGGGACGCGCGTTGAAGCTTTCTTT.

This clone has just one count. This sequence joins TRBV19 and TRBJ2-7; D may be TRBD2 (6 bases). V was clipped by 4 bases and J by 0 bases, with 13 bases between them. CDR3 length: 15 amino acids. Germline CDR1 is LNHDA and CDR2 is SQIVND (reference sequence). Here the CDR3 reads CASSRPSGPSYEQYF. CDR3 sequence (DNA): TGTGCCAGTAGTAGACCAAGCGGGCCCTCCTACGAGCAGTACTTC.